Below, 31 T cell receptor beta chains from the same sample are listed, as sequenced in a study of identical twins. TCRdb ran MiXCR on the 5' RACE reads and lists one entry per CDR3 protein. Of fewer than 550,000 distinct CDR3 sequences listed, roughly an eighth are singletons. The same specimen was also included in a second study, on yellow fever vaccine responses in identical twins.

Sequencing was done on a sample of CD4+ T cells sorted from blood. All receptors derive from a young woman in good health.

The chain couples TRBV29-1 to TRBJ2-7, with D unresolved. Trimming took off 4 bases at V and 2 bases at J, with 12 bases between the two ends. This CDR3 comprises 13 residues. Germline CDR1 reads SQVTM; CDR2 reads ANQGSEA. The CDR3 loop reads CSVGRGLAYEQYF. In DNA form, the CDR3 reads TGCAGCGTTGGTAGAGGTCTTGCCTACGAGCAGTACTTC.

The table lists this clonotype with many counts. The chain has TRBV11-2 and TRBJ1-2; D might be TRBD1 (5 bases). The V gene lost 3 bases and the J gene lost 4 bases, with 6 bases spanning the gap. The CDR3 totals 12 residues. Germline CDR1 reads SGHAT; CDR2 reads FQNNGV. The CDR3 DNA follows: TGTGCCAGCAGCTTCGACAGCTATGGCTACACCTTC. It translates to CASSFDSYGYTF.

This clonotype was recorded many times. This sequence joins TRBV6-2 or TRBV6-3 and TRBJ1-4; D ambiguous. Germline CDR1 and CDR2: MNHEY and SVGEGT. V was clipped by 2 bases and J by 8 bases, with 9 bases between them. The CDR3 spans 13 residues. This CDR3 reads CASSYTSGEKLFF. CDR3 coding DNA: TGTGCCAGCAGTTACACTAGCGGAGAAAAACTGTTTTTT.

This clonotype was seen at least ten times. The chain has TRBV7-3 and TRBJ2-2; D assignment may be TRBD1 or TRBD2 (6 bases each). Germline values: CDR1 SGHTA, CDR2 FQGTGA. V was cut by 5 bases and J by 1 base, with 17 bases left in between. The CDR3 has 17 amino acids. CDR3 coding DNA: TGTGCCAGCAGCAGAGGGGGGCCACCCGTGAACACCGGGGAGCTGTTTTTT. Protein sequence: CASSRGGPPVNTGELFF.

This clonotype appeared many times. The chain is built from TRBV11-2 and TRBJ2-7; 8 bases are shared with TRBD2. Germline CDR1 reads SGHAT; CDR2 reads FQNNGV. After removal of 5 bases from V and 9 bases from J, the junction contained 9 bases not matched to a gene. CDR3 length equals 13 residues. DNA for the CDR3: TGTGCCAGCAGCCCCGGACTAGCCCTCTTGCAGTACTTC. Protein product: CASSPGLALLQYF.

V is TRBV7-9 and J is TRBJ2-1, with 11 nucleotides matching TRBD2. The CDR3 runs 16 residues. Trimming at V came to 1 base and at J to 6 bases, leaving 5 bases not matched to a gene. Germline V gene sequence: CDR1 SEHNR, CDR2 FQNEAQ (reference sequence). CDR3 sequence (DNA): TGTGCCAGCAGCTTAGTCGGTAGCGGGAGGGCCAATGAGCAGTTCTTC. Translating gives CASSLVGSGRANEQFF.

The chain has TRBV14 and TRBJ2-7; possibly TRBD2 for D (6 bases). Germline-derived CDR1 and CDR2 are SGHDN and FVKESK. V lost 8 bases and J 6 bases, leaving 20 bases between the germline ends. The CDR3 runs to 14 residues. DNA of the CDR3: TGTGCCAGCGGGGGGAGAAGGGTACCAGGCGAGCAGTACTTC. Translation: CASGGRRVPGEQYF.

There are a few counts of this clonotype. The V call is TRBV20-1, the J call TRBJ2-3; TRBD2 matches at 7 bases. Germline CDR1 and CDR2: DFQATT and SNEGSKA (reference sequence). This CDR3 has 13 residues. This chain's CDR3 is CSVAGPSTDTQYF. The CDR3 DNA sequence: TGCAGCGTAGCGGGCCCTTCCACAGATACGCAGTATTTT.

The chain couples TRBV29-1 to TRBJ2-3; 10 bases line up with TRBD2. The J segment lost 3 bases and the V segment lost 6 bases, leaving 6 bases of the junction unmatched. The CDR3 sequence is 14 residues long. Germline CDR1 SQVTM, CDR2 ANQGSEA. The CDR3, as DNA: TGCAGCGTAGGCTGGACTAGCGGAACAGATACGCAGTATTTT. Translated: CSVGWTSGTDTQYF.

Many counts were recorded for this clonotype. The rearrangement joins TRBV12-3 or TRBV12-4 to TRBJ1-2; a possible D gene is TRBD1 (5 bases). The CDR3 has 13 residues. V dropped 2 bases and J dropped 4 bases, with 8 bases sitting between them. Here the CDR3 DNA reads TGTGCCAGCAGTTTATGGGGGTCCTATGGCTACACCTTC. Translated, it gives CASSLWGSYGYTF.

The chain recombines TRBV16 with TRBJ2-3; 10 bases are shared with TRBD2. From germline, CDR1 is KGHSY and CDR2 FQNENV. CDR3 size: 15 residues. Germline trimming cut 3 bases from V and 6 bases from J; bases unmatched to any gene: 6. This CDR3 reads CASSQTGLAYDTQYF. DNA of the CDR3: TGTGCCAGCAGCCAGACGGGACTAGCGTACGATACGCAGTATTTT.

The J gene is TRBJ1-4, the V gene TRBV29-1, with D perhaps TRBD1 (5 bases). The V end lost 7 bases, the J end lost 13 bases, and 16 bases lay between the germline ends. In germline, CDR1 is SQVTM, CDR2 ANQGSEA. This CDR3 region has 11 residues. The CDR3 loop reads CSGGTVQRLFF. The CDR3 DNA follows: TGCAGCGGGGGCACCGTCCAAAGACTGTTTTTT.

This clonotype has just a few counts. The rearrangement uses TRBV7-9 and TRBJ2-7; D is uncertain. The V end was cut by 5 bases, the J end by 0 bases, with 5 bases between. The CDR3 is made up of 12 amino acids. Germline V gives CDR1 SEHNR, CDR2 FQNEAQ (reference sequence). This CDR3 is CASSISSYEQYF. CDR3 nucleotide sequence: TGTGCCAGCAGCATAAGCTCCTACGAGCAGTACTTC.

This chain links TRBV5-1 with TRBJ2-6; no clear D. This CDR3 is 19 amino acids long. Germline V CDR1 and CDR2: SGHRS, YFSETQ. The germline V and J ends were trimmed by 3 bases and 0 bases, with 19 bases remaining between them. CDR3 sequence reads: CASSSGYRSTPSGANVLTF. In DNA, the CDR3 is TGCGCCAGCAGCTCCGGGTACCGCTCGACCCCCTCTGGGGCCAACGTCCTGACTTTC.

CDR3 protein: CASSSPTALRADTQYF. As DNA, the CDR3 is TGTGCCAGCAGCTCCCCCACGGCCCTACGAGCAGATACGCAGTATTTT. This rearrangement joins TRBV7-2 to TRBJ2-3; D not resolved. The length of the CDR3 is 16 residues. From germline, CDR1 is SGHTA and CDR2 FQGNSA. The V and J ends lost 4 bases and 4 bases respectively, with 18 bases between them.

This clonotype has a handful of counts. This chain's CDR3 is CASRERDRPQETQYF. Written as DNA, the CDR3 is TGTGCCAGCAGGGAGAGGGACAGGCCCCAAGAGACCCAGTACTTC. V is TRBV2 and J is TRBJ2-5, with TRBD1 matching over 8 bases. This CDR3 has 15 amino acids. J gave up 1 base and V 6 bases, and 7 bases lay outside the gene matches. Germline V gene lookup returns CDR1 SNHLY and CDR2 FYNNEI.

The chain joins TRBV5-1 to TRBJ1-2; 8 nucleotides line up with TRBD1. CDR1 and CDR2 from the germline V gene are SGHRS and YFSETQ. V lost 2 bases to trimming and J lost 4 bases; unmatched junction nucleotides: 13. CDR3 length: 17 amino acids. The chain's CDR3 is CASSFRFQGALTYGYTF. CDR3 in DNA: TGCGCCAGCAGCTTTCGATTTCAGGGGGCGCTTACCTATGGCTACACCTTC.

The sample holds a few counts of this clonotype. The chain has TRBV25-1 and TRBJ2-5; no reliable D call. The ends were cut back, 9 bases at V and 3 bases at J, with 8 bases in the middle. Germline CDR1 MGHDK, CDR2 SYGVNS. The CDR3 contains 11 residues. The CDR3 sequence is CASGRKETQYF. The CDR3 DNA reads TGTGCCAGTGGACGGAAAGAGACCCAGTACTTC.

This sequence joins TRBV11-2 and TRBJ2-5, with no clear D. In germline, CDR1 is SGHAT, CDR2 FQNNGV. The CDR3 covers 13 residues. The ends were cut back, 1 base at V and 5 bases at J, with 8 bases in the middle. In DNA, the CDR3 is TGTGCCAGCAGCTTAGTGACCGATGAGACCCAGTACTTC. Protein product: CASSLVTDETQYF.

The V and J genes are TRBV9 and TRBJ1-1, with no clear D. The length of the CDR3 is 16 residues. Germline values: CDR1 SGDLS, CDR2 YYNGEE. V lost 0 bases, J lost 0 bases, and 12 bases lay in between. The CDR3 bases are TGTGCCAGCAGCGTAGGATTCTCGGGTTTGAACACTGAAGCTTTCTTT. Translation gives CASSVGFSGLNTEAFF.

The chain uses TRBV29-1 and TRBJ2-5; TRBD1 agrees at 7 bases. V shed 3 bases, J shed 7 bases, and the junction held 11 bases outside the gene matches. Germline V gene lookup returns CDR1 SQVTM and CDR2 ANQGSEA. This CDR3 is built from 14 residues. Here the CDR3 DNA reads TGCAGCGTTGACTCGGACAGGTCCTCGTGGACCCAGTACTTC. Its translation: CSVDSDRSSWTQYF.

The chain combines TRBV7-2 with TRBJ2-3; 14 nucleotides line up with TRBD2. The CDR3 loop spans 17 amino acids. Germline V CDR1 and CDR2: SGHTA, FQGNSA. The J segment lost 2 bases and the V segment lost 5 bases, leaving 6 bases of the junction unmatched. The CDR3 loop is CASSLRLAGGHTDTQYF. CDR3 in DNA: TGTGCCAGCAGCCTAAGACTAGCGGGGGGGCACACAGATACGCAGTATTTT.

This clonotype came up a few times. This chain links TRBV20-1 with TRBJ2-7; 7 nucleotides align to TRBD1. Germline V gene data show CDR1 as DFQATT and CDR2 as SNEGSKA (reference sequence). This CDR3 comprises 13 residues. The junction had 6 bases not matched to a gene; V was cut back by 5 bases and J by 2 bases. The CDR3 region has the DNA TGCAGTGCTTCTGACAGGGCCCCCTACGAGCAGTACTTC. Translating gives CSASDRAPYEQYF.

This clonotype was seen only a few times. The CDR3 here is CSAGLESLEYGYTF. CDR3 DNA sequence: TGCAGTGCTGGTTTGGAGTCTCTGGAGTATGGCTACACCTTC. The rearrangement links TRBV20-1 to TRBJ1-2; the D is unclear. The V end was cut by 5 bases, the J end by 5 bases, with 18 bases between. The CDR3 is 14 residues long. Germline V gene sequence: CDR1 DFQATT, CDR2 SNEGSKA (reference sequence).

In DNA form, the CDR3 reads TGTGCCAGCAGACGGGACTCGGGCGGTACGCAGTATTTT. It translates to CASRRDSGGTQYF. The chain recombines TRBV5-4 with TRBJ2-3; a weak D match, TRBD2 (6 bases). The germline CDR1 and CDR2 sequences are SGHNT and YYREEE (reference sequence). CDR3 size: 13 residues. Deletions cut 5 bases from V and 8 bases from J, with 15 bases between.

The chain is built from TRBV7-2 and TRBJ2-1; a weak D match, TRBD1 (6 bases). This CDR3 has 12 residues. The germline V gene encodes CDR1 SGHTA and CDR2 FQGNSA. The V and J ends lost 8 bases and 3 bases respectively, with 8 bases between them. In nucleotides, the CDR3 is TGTGCCAGCGGGGACATCTACAATGAGCAGTTCTTC. It is translated as CASGDIYNEQFF.

The chain joins TRBV7-2 to TRBJ2-7; 9 positions match TRBD2. CDR3 length: 13 amino acids. V dropped 3 bases and J dropped 3; count of bases not matched to a gene: 0. Germline V gene lookup returns CDR1 SGHTA and CDR2 FQGNSA. Written as DNA, the CDR3 is TGTGCCAGCAGCTTTAGCGGGGGCTACGAGCAGTACTTC. Translation: CASSFSGGYEQYF.

In this sample, this clonotype turned up a few times. DNA for the CDR3: TGCAGTGCAACGACTAGCGGGGGGAGGCACAATGAGCAGTTCTTC. Protein product: CSATTSGGRHNEQFF. The rearrangement joins TRBV20-1 to TRBJ2-1; 13 nucleotides align to TRBD2. With V trimmed by 6 bases and J by 5 bases, 7 bases remained unmatched. This CDR3 region has 15 residues. Germline V gives CDR1 DFQATT, CDR2 SNEGSKA (reference sequence).

This clonotype was seen at least ten times. The V call is TRBV28, the J call TRBJ1-5; a weak D match, TRBD1 (6 bases). Trimming stripped 8 bases from V and 0 bases from J, with 20 bases between. The CDR3 has 17 amino acids. The germline gives CDR1 MDHEN, CDR2 SYDVKM. This CDR3 reads CASGQLGQSLSNQPQHF. CDR3 DNA sequence: TGTGCCAGCGGTCAATTAGGACAGAGCCTTAGCAATCAGCCCCAGCATTTT.

The chain is built from TRBV7-9 and TRBJ2-7; TRBD2 matches at 7 bases. The CDR3 is 14 residues long. V lost 6 bases and J lost 2; bases outside the gene matches: 7. The V gene's germline CDR1 is SEHNR and CDR2 FQNEAQ (reference sequence). CDR3 DNA: TGTGCCAGCAGTGAGCGGGGAGGAGCCTACGAGCAGTACTTC. This encodes CASSERGGAYEQYF. Full variable domain (rest looked up from reference TRBV7-9 and TRBJ2-7): DTGVSQNPRHKITKRGQNVTFRCDPISEHNRLYWYRQTLGQGPEFLTYFQNEAQLEKSRLLSDRFSAERPKGSFSTLEIQRTEQGDSAMYLCASSERGGAYEQYFGPGTRLTVT.

The rearrangement uses TRBV19 and TRBJ1-5; perhaps TRBD1 as D (5 bases). This CDR3 comprises 15 residues. The germline CDR1 and CDR2 sequences are LNHDA and SQIVND (reference sequence). The V end was cut by 6 bases, the J end by 2 bases, with 14 bases between. CDR3 amino acids: CASRGGSGGNQPQHF. The CDR3, as DNA: TGTGCCAGTAGGGGGGGGTCCGGGGGCAATCAGCCCCAGCATTTT.